This T cell receptor beta chain was documented in a study of CD4 T cells in relation to SARS-CoV-2 and coronaviruses. About the study: PBMCs were cultured with antigen for less than twelve days before TCR beta sequencing. No peptide or an HIV-1 Nef peptide pool served as negative control.

In regard to this clone: Antigen unknown.

The study, taken as a whole, reports: Monoreactive clones expanded significantly more to SARS-CoV-2 than crossreactive clones did.

Here immunoSEQ multiplex PCR was the method, and the copy in TCRdb shows in-frame clones only, minus some. The sample holds 25,000 to 35,000 clones; roughly 78% are singletons and the top ten take approximately 13%. Before the COVID-19 pandemic, during about 2011-2019, CD4+ T cells were taken from unexposed donors. After nine to ten days of culture, CD4+ T cells were isolated. As cell numbers allowed, unexposed-donor CD4+ T cells faced SARS-CoV-2 S/N and four cold-coronavirus spikes. Germline V gene lookup returns CDR1 LGHDT and CDR2 YNNKEL (reference sequence). The CDR3 totals 14 residues. V shed 6 bases and J 6 bases; nucleotides not matched to a gene: 9.

The chain combines TRBV3-1 (or the pseudogene TRBV3-2) with TRBJ2-7, with 9 positions matching TRBD2. This TCR was recovered from a human donor in good health. Sample: CD4+ T cells from PBMCs, cultured in vitro. The DNA of the CDR3 is TGTGCCAGCAGGCAGTCCCTAGCGGGATTCGAGCAGTACTTC. It codes for CASRQSLAGFEQYF.